This T cell receptor beta chain was captured by sequencing in a study of cytomegalovirus exposure and HLA in healthy donors (dated by TCRdb to 2016 to 2017). Turning to the overall study: An earlier analysis of roughly 610 of the donors reported 276 Gb of sequence data and 117 million unique TCR beta sequences obtained from about 179 million T cells. The study profiled the T cell repertoires of more than 500 subjects by immunosequencing and related them to cytomegalovirus serostatus. A later analysis re-analyzed previously published TCR beta repertoires from several hundred donors and added high-resolution HLA genotyping to study TCR occurrence patterns. Roughly 5 DR-DQ haplotypes were handled as single units for association and clustering, since linkage in the cohort was strong. Of the 300 to 500 genotyped donors, 65% to 90% were placed in the genetic ancestry cluster associated with self-reported Caucasian donors. On average, about 200,000 unique TCR beta nucleotide sequences were sequenced per donor among more than 350 genotyped donors of the cohort, with about 17% of those sequences being non-productive. In an earlier analysis of 550 to 700 of the donors, high-throughput TCR beta sequencing was used to judge whether each TCR beta V gene segment behaved as functional or pseudogenic. The later analysis used no new phenotypic data to find candidate immune exposures, relying instead on TCR beta sequences and their occurrence across donors. A later genetic analysis took genome-wide SNP genotypes for about 65% of the 666 donors and used that subset as a discovery cohort. Every discovery cohort repertoire had been produced on one sequencing platform. High-throughput TCR immunosequencing, statistical association of individual TCRs with disease status, and machine learning were combined to predict cytomegalovirus infection status. Typing coverage varied by locus: 629-630 donors for A, B, C, DRB1 and DQB1; approximately 500 for DQA1; approximately 610 for DPA1; approximately 450 for DPB1. Along with the approximately 650-subject first cohort, a separate validation cohort of approximately 110 different subjects was used. Donor age, sex, ethnicity and CMV serostatus were compiled alongside the repertoire data. Both class I and class II loci were covered by HLA typing, at four-digit resolution. An early release that covered 640 HLA-typed donors contained about 290 gigabases of sequencing data and tens of millions of unique TCR sequences. The study was designed to test whether signatures of past pathogen exposure could be identified by cataloging public T cell receptors.

What the study reported, not specific to this receptor: A further reported finding was that TCR beta sequences accurately predicted the HLA-A and HLA-B alleles for most subjects in the first cohort. The classifier was reported to diagnose cytomegalovirus status with high specificity and sensitivity in both the original cohort and the validation cohort. In a later genetic analysis, fewer N-insertions in productive TCRs were reported among donors in an Asian-associated ancestry cluster than the roughly 710-donor mean. The earlier analysis of some 540 of the donors excluded seventeen rarely observed V segments, including chromosome 9 orphons, because counts were too low. The study gave a list of 150 to 200 TCR beta chains associated with cytomegalovirus. Only TCR beta chains were sequenced in this cohort, and the absence of alpha or paired-chain data limited detectable features. Because HLA typing was unavailable for some donors at each locus, only the typed subset was used in association tests. In a later analysis, most CMV-associated TCR beta chains were found to appear HLA-restricted, with HLA associations seemingly driven largely by CMV exposure. Immune exposure information for the cohort was limited to CMV serostatus. In a later analysis, over 15,000 TCR beta sequences were associated with specific HLA alleles at a false discovery rate of 0.05. Correlated functional status among segregating V segments might reflect linkage disequilibrium, but an unknown experimental factor could not be ruled out. An association between a missense DCLRE1C variant and V-gene and J-gene trimming of TCR beta chains was found in a later genetic analysis and replicated in an independent cohort. When HLA alleles, especially DR and DQ, strongly co-occurred, TCR associations were difficult to assign to individual alleles. The 87-base-pair reads could not distinguish some IMGT-functional V segments, including TRBV6-2 and TRBV6-3, so those segments were excluded. In an earlier analysis of around 600 of the donors, most TCR beta V segments appeared in productive rearrangements about 87% or about 30% of the time, broadly matching IMGT annotations. A later analysis found that TCR association rates varied across HLA loci, with DRB1 alleles showing the most associated TCRs and HLA-C alleles the fewest. It was suggested by the authors that the approach could potentially be generalized to other disease states and immunological phenotypes. The sequencing pipeline was judged likely to have produced a cluster of highly shared sequence variants as a technical artifact. In a later analysis, HLA-associated TCR beta chains showed more clonal expansion and lower generation probabilities than non-associated chains that were equally common. A few of the identified cytomegalovirus-associated TCR beta chains were confirmed in vitro to be specific for cytomegalovirus antigens. Sequencing depth was assumed to be roughly uniform across donors in the presence/absence analyses, though that assumption may not hold. Most TCR sequences were observed very rarely across donors, whereas some public TCRs were present in many individuals. In a later analysis, several top co-occurrence clusters were reported to appear linked to parvovirus B19, influenza, CMV and Epstein-Barr virus.

Sequences SQVTM (CDR1) and ANQGSEA (CDR2) are obtained from the germline V gene. Trimming takes 6 bases off V and 0 bases off J; junction bases not matched to a gene: 8. The CDR3 goes from the cysteine to the phenylalanine over 15 residues. Just the 45-base CDR3 DNA is kept, in frame starting at base 1. The cohort consisted of 600 to 750 healthy bone marrow donors. Cohort members were all nominally healthy when sampled, although unrecorded immune exposures were likely present. The donor was CMV seropositive and was included in the group of approximately 300 seropositive cohort members. A peripheral blood sample was collected from each donor, and TCR beta sequencing was performed on peripheral blood mononuclear cells. The Qiagen DNeasy Blood Extraction Kit was used to extract genomic DNA from the blood cell samples. Libraries were prepared through the immunoSEQ multiplex PCR assay. For the multiplex PCR, a mixture combining 60 forward primers for TCR Vbeta segments and 13 reverse primers for TCR Jbeta segments was used. The CDR3 region of rearranged TCR beta genes was amplified from genomic DNA by a multiplex PCR assay. The Illumina HiSeq System was used to sequence the amplified TCR beta libraries as 87-base-pair reads. Concerning the study's data processing: Across the roughly 640 repertoires, a later analysis counted 60 million to 90 million unique TCR beta chains, roughly 11 million of which were shared by at least two donors. A nearest-neighbor algorithm error-corrected the raw reads and collapsed the reads into unique sequences, merging closely related sequences to remove PCR and sequencing errors. To assign V, D and J gene segments, CDR3 sequences were aligned to IMGT reference sequences. For a sequence to be retained, at least a six-nucleotide match to both a V gene segment and a J gene segment was required. Rearrangements were called productive when the CDR3 lacked stop codons and stayed in frame with V and J; all others were non-productive. CDR3 was defined by IMGT convention, running from the second conserved V-encoded cysteine to the conserved J-encoded phenylalanine. Sequences without an unambiguous match to a single V gene segment were excluded from the earlier analysis of approximately 600 of the donors. In an earlier analysis of more than 500 of the donors, a V segment was called functional when productive rearrangements were above 56.7%, and segregating when the standard deviation between donors exceeded 5%. A statistical classification framework was developed to diagnose cytomegalovirus status using the catalog of TCR beta chain sequences. V and J gene assignment, in a later analysis, came from comparing TCR nucleotide sequences with IMGT/GENE-DB human TR gene sequences. Using the TCRdist pipeline, a later analysis assigned CDR3 sequences along with most-parsimonious VDJ recombination scenarios. In a later analysis, every TCR beta chain was defined by the combination of its CDR3 amino acid sequence and its V-gene family, and reads without a unique V-gene family were dropped. A later analysis removed 450 to 600 highly shared, low-generation-probability nucleotide sequences to deal with suspected cross-contamination and a sequencing artifact. For each public chain, a later analysis derived a clonal expansion index from normalized ranks of inferred template counts within each repertoire. Generation probabilities in a later analysis came from a VDJ recombination model fitted to out-of-frame rearrangements, and those results were checked against IGoR. In a later analysis, hypergeometric tests were used to score TCR-TCR, TCR-HLA and TCR-CMV co-occurrence, with a repertoire-size bias correction applied to TCR pairs. False discovery rates were estimated in a later analysis by permuting HLA or CMV assignments 20 times. In a later analysis, co-occurring TCRs were grouped with DBSCAN, and TCRdist sequence similarity was added when clustering was performed within HLA-allele-positive subsets. Repertoires with fewer than 30,000 or more than 120,000 public chains were left out of co-occurrence clustering, as were five repertoires with anomalous nucleotide sharing. TCRdb's version of the immuneACCESS table is confined to in-frame rearrangements and falls short of the full clone set. An unresolved V gene accounts for under half of the shortfall where checked; the remainder is of unknown origin. From that table come the V and J calls and clone size; the DNA was used to work out D and trimming. For this sample the table gives 100,000 to 150,000 clones, of which roughly 72% were detected only once. The top ten clonotypes cover around 4% of the sample.

Notes on this clone: Its antigen remains undetermined. No base-level quality is on record; no much larger clone is a single base apart.

Sequenced: PBMCs. The V and J genes are TRBV29-1 and TRBJ2-3; 8 nucleotides in the junction match TRBD2. The source is a middle-aged man in good health and CMV-seropositive. CDR3 sequence: CSVQLADSSTDTQYF. At the DNA level, the sequence is TGCAGCGTCCAACTAGCGGATTCGAGCACAGATACGCAGTATTTT.